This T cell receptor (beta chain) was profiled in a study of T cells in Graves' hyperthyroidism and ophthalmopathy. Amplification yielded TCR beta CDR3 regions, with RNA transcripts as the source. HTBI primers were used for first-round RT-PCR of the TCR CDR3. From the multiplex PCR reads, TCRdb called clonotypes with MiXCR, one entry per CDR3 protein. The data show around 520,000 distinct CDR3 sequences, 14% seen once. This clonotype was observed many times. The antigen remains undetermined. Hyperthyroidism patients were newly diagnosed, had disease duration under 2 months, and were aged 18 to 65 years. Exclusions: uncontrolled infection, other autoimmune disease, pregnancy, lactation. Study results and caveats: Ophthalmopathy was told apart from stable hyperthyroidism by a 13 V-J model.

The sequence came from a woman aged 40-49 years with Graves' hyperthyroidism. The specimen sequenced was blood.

As DNA, the CDR3 is TGTGCCAGCAGCCAAGATCACAGGGGGCAGGAAGCTTTCTTT. It is translated as CASSQDHRGQEAFF. J is TRBJ1-1 and V is TRBV3-1; 9 bases match TRBD1. Trimming at V came to 0 bases and at J to 8 bases, leaving 4 bases not matched to a gene. Looked up from germline, CDR1 is LGHDT and CDR2 is YNNKEL (reference sequence). The CDR3 consists of 14 residues.